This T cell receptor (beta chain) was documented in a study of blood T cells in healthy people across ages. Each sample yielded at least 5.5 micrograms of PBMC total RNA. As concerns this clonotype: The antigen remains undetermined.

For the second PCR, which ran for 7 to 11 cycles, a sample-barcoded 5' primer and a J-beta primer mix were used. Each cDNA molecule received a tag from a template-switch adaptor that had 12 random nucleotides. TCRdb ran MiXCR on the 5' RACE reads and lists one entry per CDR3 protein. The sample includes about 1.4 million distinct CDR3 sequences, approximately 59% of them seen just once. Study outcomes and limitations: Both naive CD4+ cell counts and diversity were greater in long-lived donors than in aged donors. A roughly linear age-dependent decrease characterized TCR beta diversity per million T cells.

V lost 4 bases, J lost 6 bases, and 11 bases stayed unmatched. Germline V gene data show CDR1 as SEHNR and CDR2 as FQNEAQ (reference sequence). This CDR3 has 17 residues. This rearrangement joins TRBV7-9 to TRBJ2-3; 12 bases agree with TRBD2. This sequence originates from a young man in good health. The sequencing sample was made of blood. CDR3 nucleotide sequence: TGTGCCAGCAGCTCGATCGGGACTAGCGGGCCTATTGATACGCAGTATTTT. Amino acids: CASSSIGTSGPIDTQYF.